Given below is one T cell receptor beta chain in context. The sample originates from a study of T cells in Graves' hyperthyroidism and ophthalmopathy. Study context: Staff took peripheral blood when the initial diagnosis was made, before any treatment began.

V dropped 4 bases and J dropped 3 bases, with 13 bases sitting between them. Germline CDR1 MDHEN, CDR2 SYDVKM. The CDR3 is 15 residues long. The definition of stable Graves' hyperthyroidism was no ophthalmopathy progression within 18 months. What was amplified from RNA transcripts were TCR beta CDR3 regions. HTBI primers drove first-round RT-PCR of the TCR CDR3. Using its own MiXCR run on the multiplex PCR reads, TCRdb lists one record per CDR3 protein. The sample has hundreds of thousands of distinct CDR3 sequences, 15% to 17% seen once. This sequence originates from a woman aged 18 to 35 with Graves' hyperthyroidism. The sequenced material came from blood. The rearrangement uses TRBV28 and TRBJ1-3; D is unresolved. The CDR3: CASSSPGRIGNTIYF. The CDR3 coding sequence is TGTGCCAGCAGTTCCCCCGGGCGAATTGGAAACACCATATATTTT.